The sequence of this TCR beta chain was determined in a study of CD8 T cells in Susac syndrome. The V segment lost 1 base and the J segment 6 bases; nucleotides outside the gene matches: 5. The length of the CDR3 is 16 residues. CDR1 and CDR2 (germline): LGHDT, YNNKEL (reference sequence). Reverse transcription of roughly 0.5 to 1 ug RNA used random hexamers. TCRdb processed the immunoSEQ multiplex PCR reads anew with MiXCR; each CDR3 protein has one entry. The repertoire holds some 200,000 distinct CDR3 sequences, with roughly 91% as singletons. The receptor was isolated from a human donor with Susac syndrome. The sequencing sample was made of CD4+ T cells from PBMCs. The V gene is TRBV3-1, the J gene TRBJ2-7; 14 nucleotides match TRBD2. The CDR3 DNA reads TGTGCCAGCAGCCAAGGGGGACTAGCGGGAGTGGGCGAGCAGTACTTC. Amino acid sequence: CASSQGGLAGVGEQYF.